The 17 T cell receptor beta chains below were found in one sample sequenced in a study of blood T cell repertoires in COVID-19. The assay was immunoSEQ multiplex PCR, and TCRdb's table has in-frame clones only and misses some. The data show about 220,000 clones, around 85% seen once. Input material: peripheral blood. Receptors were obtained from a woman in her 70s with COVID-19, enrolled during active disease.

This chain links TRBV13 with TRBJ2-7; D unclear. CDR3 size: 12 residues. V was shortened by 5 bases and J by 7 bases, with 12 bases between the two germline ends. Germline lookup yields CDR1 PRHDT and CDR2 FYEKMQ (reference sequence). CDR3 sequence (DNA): TGTGCCAGCAGCGCCATGTACAGAGAGCAGTACTTC. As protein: CASSAMYREQYF.

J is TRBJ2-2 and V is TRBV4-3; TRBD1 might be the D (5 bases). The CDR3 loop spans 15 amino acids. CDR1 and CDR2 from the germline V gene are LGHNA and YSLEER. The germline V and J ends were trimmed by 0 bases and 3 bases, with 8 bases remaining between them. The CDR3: CASSQDRAYTGELFF. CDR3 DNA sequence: TGCGCCAGCAGCCAAGACAGGGCCTACACCGGGGAGCTGTTTTTT.

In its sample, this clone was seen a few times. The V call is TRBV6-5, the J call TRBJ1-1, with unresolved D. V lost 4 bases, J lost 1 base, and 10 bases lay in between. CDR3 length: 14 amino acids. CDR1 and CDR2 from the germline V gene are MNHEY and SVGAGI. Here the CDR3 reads CASSSDFSNTEAFF. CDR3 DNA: TGTGCCAGCAGTTCCGACTTTTCGAACACTGAAGCTTTCTTT.

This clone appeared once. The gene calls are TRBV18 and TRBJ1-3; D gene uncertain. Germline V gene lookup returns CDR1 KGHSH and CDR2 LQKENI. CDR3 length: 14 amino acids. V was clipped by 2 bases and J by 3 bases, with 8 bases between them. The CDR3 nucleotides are TGTGCCAGCTCACCAGGAGGGATTGGAAACACCATATATTTT. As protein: CASSPGGIGNTIYF.

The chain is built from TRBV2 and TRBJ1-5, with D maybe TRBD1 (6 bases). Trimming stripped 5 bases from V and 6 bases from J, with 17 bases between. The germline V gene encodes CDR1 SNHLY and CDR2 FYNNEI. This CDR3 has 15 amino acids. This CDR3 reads CASSNRVPSVQPQHF. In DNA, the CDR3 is TGTGCCAGCAGTAACAGGGTTCCGTCGGTTCAGCCCCAGCATTTT.

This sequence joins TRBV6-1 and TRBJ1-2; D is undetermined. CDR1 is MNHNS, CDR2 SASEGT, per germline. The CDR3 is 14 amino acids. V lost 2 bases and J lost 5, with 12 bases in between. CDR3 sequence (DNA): TGTGCCAGCAGTGAATTCCAAAACAGTTATGGCTACACCTTC. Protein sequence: CASSEFQNSYGYTF.

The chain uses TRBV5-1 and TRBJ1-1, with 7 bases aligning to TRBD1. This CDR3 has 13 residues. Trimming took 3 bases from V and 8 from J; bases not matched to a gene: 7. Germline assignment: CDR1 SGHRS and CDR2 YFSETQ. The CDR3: CASSWTGTDEAFF. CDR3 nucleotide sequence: TGCGCCAGCAGCTGGACCGGGACAGACGAAGCTTTCTTT.

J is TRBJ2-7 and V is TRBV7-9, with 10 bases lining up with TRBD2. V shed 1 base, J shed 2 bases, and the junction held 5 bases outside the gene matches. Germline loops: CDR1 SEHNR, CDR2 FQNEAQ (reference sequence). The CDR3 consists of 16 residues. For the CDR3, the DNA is TGTGCCAGCAGCTTAGACCTAGCGGGAGCAACCTACGAGCAGTACTTC. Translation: CASSLDLAGATYEQYF.

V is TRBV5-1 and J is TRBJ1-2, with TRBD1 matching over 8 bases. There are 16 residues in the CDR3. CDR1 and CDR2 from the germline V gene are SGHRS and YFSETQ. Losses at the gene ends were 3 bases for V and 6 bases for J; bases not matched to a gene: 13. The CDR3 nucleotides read TGCGCCAGCAGCTCCCCTAGAAGGACAGGGTTGAATGGCTACACCTTC. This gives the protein CASSSPRRTGLNGYTF.

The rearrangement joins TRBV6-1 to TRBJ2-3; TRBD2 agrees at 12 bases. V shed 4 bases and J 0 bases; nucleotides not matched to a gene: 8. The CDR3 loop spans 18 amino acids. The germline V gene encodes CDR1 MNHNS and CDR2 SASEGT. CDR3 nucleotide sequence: TGTGCCAGCAGTGCGGGGCTAGCGGGGGGGATTAGCACAGATACGCAGTATTTT. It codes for CASSAGLAGGISTDTQYF.

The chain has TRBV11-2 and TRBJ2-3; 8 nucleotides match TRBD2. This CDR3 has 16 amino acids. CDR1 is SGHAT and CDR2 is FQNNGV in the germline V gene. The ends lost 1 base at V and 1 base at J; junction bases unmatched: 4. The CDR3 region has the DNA TGTGCCAGCAGCTTAGGGACTAGCTTCGGCACAGATACGCAGTATTTT. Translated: CASSLGTSFGTDTQYF.

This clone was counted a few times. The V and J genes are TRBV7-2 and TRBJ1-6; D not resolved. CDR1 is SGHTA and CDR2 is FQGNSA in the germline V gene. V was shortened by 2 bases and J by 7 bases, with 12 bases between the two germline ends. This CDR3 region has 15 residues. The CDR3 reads CASSLLGQRNSPLHF. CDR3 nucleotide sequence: TGTGCCAGCAGCTTATTAGGCCAGCGAAATTCACCCCTCCACTTT.

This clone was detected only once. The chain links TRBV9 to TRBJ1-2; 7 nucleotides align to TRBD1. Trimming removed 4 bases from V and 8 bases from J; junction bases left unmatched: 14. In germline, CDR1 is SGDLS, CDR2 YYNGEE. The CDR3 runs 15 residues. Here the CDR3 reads CASSKTGIGLGGYTF. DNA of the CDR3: TGTGCCAGCAGCAAGACAGGGATCGGGTTGGGCGGCTACACCTTC.

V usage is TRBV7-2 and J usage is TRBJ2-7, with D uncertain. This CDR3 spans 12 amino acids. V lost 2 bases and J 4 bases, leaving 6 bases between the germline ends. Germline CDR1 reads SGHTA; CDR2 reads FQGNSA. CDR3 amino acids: CASSLLQYEQYF. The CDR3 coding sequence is TGTGCCAGCAGCTTATTACAGTACGAGCAGTACTTC.

The CDR3 DNA sequence: TGTGCCAGCAGCTTGTACCTCCCGGCGGATTGGAACACCATATATTTT. Translated, it gives CASSLYLPADWNTIYF. V and J are TRBV5-5 and TRBJ1-3; D remains unclear. V lost 1 base and J 7 bases, leaving 18 bases between the germline ends. CDR3 length equals 16 residues. The germline V gene encodes CDR1 SGHKS and CDR2 YYEKEE (reference sequence).

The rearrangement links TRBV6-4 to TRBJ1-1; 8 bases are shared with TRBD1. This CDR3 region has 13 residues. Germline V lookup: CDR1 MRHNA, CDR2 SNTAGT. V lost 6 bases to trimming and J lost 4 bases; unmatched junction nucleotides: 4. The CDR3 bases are TGTGCCAGCAGGGCAGACAGGGGCACTGAAGCTTTCTTT. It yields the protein CASRADRGTEAFF.

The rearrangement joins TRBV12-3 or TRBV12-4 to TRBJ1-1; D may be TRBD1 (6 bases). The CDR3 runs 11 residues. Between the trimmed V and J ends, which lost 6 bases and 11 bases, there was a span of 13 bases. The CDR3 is CASRLTGFAFF. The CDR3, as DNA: TGTGCCAGCAGGCTAACAGGGTTTGCTTTCTTT.